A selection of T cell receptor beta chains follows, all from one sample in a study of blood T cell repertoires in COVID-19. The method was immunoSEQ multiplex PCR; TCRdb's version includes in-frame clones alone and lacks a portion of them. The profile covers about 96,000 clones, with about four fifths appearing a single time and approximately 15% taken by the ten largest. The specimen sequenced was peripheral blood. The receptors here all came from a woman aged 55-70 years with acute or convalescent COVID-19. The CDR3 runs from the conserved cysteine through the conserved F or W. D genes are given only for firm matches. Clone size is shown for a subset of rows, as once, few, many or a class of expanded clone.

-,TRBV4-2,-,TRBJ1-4,TGTGCCAGCAGCCAAGTTGTCGGGGTAGGGGAAAAACTGTTTTTT,CASSQVVGVGEKLFF
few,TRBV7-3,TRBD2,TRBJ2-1,TGTGCCAGCAGCTTAAACCAGCGGGGGGGCCTAAATGAGCAGTTCTTC,CASSLNQRGGLNEQFF
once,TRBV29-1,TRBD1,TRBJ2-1,TGCAGCGCTATGACAGGGGAGTTGGGTGAGCAGTTCTTC,CSAMTGELGEQFF
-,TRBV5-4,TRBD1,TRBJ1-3,TGTGCCAGCAGCCGGGGACAGGGTAGAGCTGGAAACACCATATATTTT,CASSRGQGRAGNTIYF
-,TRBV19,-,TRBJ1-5,TGTGCCAGTAGTATTGGACACGGGCTCGGGCCCCAGCATTTT,CASSIGHGLGPQHF
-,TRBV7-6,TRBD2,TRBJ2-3,TGTGCCAGCAGCGCGGGACTAGCGGGGGGCTCTCCCACAGATACGCAGTATTTT,CASSAGLAGGSPTDTQYF
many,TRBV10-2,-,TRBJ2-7,TGCGCCAGCATCGCCGACAGCACCTACGAGCAGTACTTC,CASIADSTYEQYF
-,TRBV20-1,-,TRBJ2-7,TGCAGTGCTAGTGCCCCTCCGGGACACTACTACGAGCAGTACTTC,CSASAPPGHYYEQYF
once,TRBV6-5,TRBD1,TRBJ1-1,TGTGCCACTCAGGACAGGGGGCTCACTGAAGCTTTCTTT,CATQDRGLTEAFF
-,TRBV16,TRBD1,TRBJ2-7,TGTGCCAGCAGCCAATCGATGCCAGGGGGCAGGTACGAGCAGTACTTC,CASSQSMPGGRYEQYF
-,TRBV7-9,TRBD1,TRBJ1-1,TGTGCCAGCAACACAAGACAGGGGACCACTGAAGCTTTCTTT,CASNTRQGTTEAFF
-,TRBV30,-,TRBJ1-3,TGTGCCTGGAGTCGGAGACAGAACTCTGGAAACACCATATATTTT,CAWSRRQNSGNTIYF
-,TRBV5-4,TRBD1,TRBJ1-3,TGTGCCAGCAGTCCAGGGGGTTTCTCTGGAAACACCATATATTTT,CASSPGGFSGNTIYF
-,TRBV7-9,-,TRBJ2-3,TGTGCCAGCAGTCGGGGGGCTACTAGCACAGATACGCAGTATTTT,CASSRGATSTDTQYF
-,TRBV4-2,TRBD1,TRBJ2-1,TGTGCCAGCAGCCAAGCTAACAGGGGTCGGGAGCAGTTCTTC,CASSQANRGREQFF
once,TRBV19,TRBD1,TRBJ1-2,TGTGCCAGTAGTACGAGACAGGGCGCGGGGAATGGCTACACCTTC,CASSTRQGAGNGYTF
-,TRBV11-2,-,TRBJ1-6,TGTGCCAGCAGCTTAGAAGGGGATGATTCACCCCTCCACTTT,CASSLEGDDSPLHF
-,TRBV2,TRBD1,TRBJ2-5,TGTGCCAGCAGTTCCTCTACAGGGGGCCAAGAGACCCAGTACTTC,CASSSSTGGQETQYF
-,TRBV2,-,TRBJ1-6,TGTGCCAGCAAGAACACGGGAGTCTATAATTCACCCCTCCACTTT,CASKNTGVYNSPLHF
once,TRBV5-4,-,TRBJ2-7,TGTGCCAGCAGCTCGTCACAGGCCGTGGGGGAGCAGTACTTC,CASSSSQAVGEQYF
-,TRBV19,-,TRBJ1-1,TGTGCCAGTAGTACCAGACGGAGCACTGAAGCTTTCTTT,CASSTRRSTEAFF
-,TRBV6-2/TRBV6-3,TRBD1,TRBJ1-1,TGTGCCAGCAGCCAGACGACAGGGGTCACTGAAGCTTTCTTT,CASSQTTGVTEAFF
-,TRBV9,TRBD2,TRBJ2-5,TGTGCCAGCAGTCCCGGGGGGGAGGAGACCCAGTACTTC,CASSPGGEETQYF
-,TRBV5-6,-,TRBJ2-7,TGTGCCAGCAGCTTGGGGGGGCCTCTAGGGGCCTACGAGCAGTACTTC,CASSLGGPLGAYEQYF
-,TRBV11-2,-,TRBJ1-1,TGTGCCAGCAGCTTAAGGCGGGGGTTTGACACTGAAGCTTTCTTT,CASSLRRGFDTEAFF
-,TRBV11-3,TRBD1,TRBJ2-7,TGTGCCAGCAGCTTAGTAGGGGACAGCCTAACCCCGGATTACGAGCAGTACTTC,CASSLVGDSLTPDYEQYF
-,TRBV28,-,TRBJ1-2,TGTGCCAGCAGTTCCTCCTCGACAGGACCCTACACCTTC,CASSSSSTGPYTF
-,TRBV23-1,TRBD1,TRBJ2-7,TGCGCCAGCAGTCAATCGCCGTCCCGGGACAGGGAGAGCTCCTACGAGCAGTACTTC,CASSQSPSRDRESSYEQYF
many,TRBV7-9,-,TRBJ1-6,TGTGCCAGCAGCTTACCCGGGGGGAGGAATTCACCCCTCCACTTT,CASSLPGGRNSPLHF
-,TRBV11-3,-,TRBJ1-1,TGTGCCAGCAGTTTAATTGACAGCTACGAAGCTTTCTTT,CASSLIDSYEAFF
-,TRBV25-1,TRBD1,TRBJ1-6,TGTGCCAGCAGACAGGGGGCAAGGAATTCACCCCTCCACTTT,CASRQGARNSPLHF
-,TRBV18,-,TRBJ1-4,TGTGCCAGCTCACCACCCGGTAGTAGTGAAAAACTGTTTTTT,CASSPPGSSEKLFF
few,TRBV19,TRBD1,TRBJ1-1,TGTGCCAGTAACTACAGGGGCATGAACACTGAAGCTTTCTTT,CASNYRGMNTEAFF
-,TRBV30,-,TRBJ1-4,TGTGCCGTGGACAGTGCAACTAATGAAAAACTGTTTTTT,CAVDSATNEKLFF
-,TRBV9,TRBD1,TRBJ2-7,TGTGCCAGCAGCGGAGGACAAAACAGGGGCGAGCAGTACTTC,CASSGGQNRGEQYF